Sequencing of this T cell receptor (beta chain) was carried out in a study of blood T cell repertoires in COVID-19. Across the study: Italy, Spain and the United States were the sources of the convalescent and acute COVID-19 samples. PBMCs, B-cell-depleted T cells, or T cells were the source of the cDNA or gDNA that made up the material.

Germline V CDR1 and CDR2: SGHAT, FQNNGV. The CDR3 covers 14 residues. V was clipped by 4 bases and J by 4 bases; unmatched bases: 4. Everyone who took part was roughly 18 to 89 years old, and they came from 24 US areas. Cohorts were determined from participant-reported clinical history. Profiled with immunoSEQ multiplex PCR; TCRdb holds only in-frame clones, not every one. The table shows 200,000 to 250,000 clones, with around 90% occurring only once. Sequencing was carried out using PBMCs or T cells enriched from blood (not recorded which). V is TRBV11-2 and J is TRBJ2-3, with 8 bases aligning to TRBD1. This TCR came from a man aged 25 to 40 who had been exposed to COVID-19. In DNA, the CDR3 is TGTGCCAGCAGCTACCGGACAGGGCCAGATACGCAGTATTTT. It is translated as CASSYRTGPDTQYF.